Listed below are T cell receptor beta chains from one sample, sequenced in a study of human T cells and chemical hapten exposure. TCRdb analysed the RACE reads with MiXCR anew, one entry per CDR3 protein. The repertoire holds tens of thousands of distinct CDR3 sequences, with 9.3% as singletons. Sequenced here: whole blood, sampled in connection with sensitization to the hapten diphenylcyclopropenone (DPC). The receptors shown here come from a middle-aged woman with alopecia areata. Some clones in this sample may be carry-over from other donors' samples. The CDR3 runs from the conserved cysteine through the conserved F or W. The order of the fields is J gene, clone size, V gene, D gene, CDR3 protein, CDR3 DNA. The D gene is left open where the match is weak. The listing skips clone size in some rows; elsewhere it reads once, few, many or a size class.

j_gene: TRBJ1-5; abundance: few; v_gene: TRBV4-2; d_gene: TRBD1; CDR3aa: CASSHFSGTGGDSNQPQHF; CDR3nt: TGTGCCAGCAGCCATTTCTCCGGGACAGGGGGTGATAGCAATCAGCCCCAGCATTTT
j_gene: TRBJ2-3; abundance: few; v_gene: TRBV30; d_gene: TRBD2; CDR3aa: CAWSSVRRLAGAGDTQYF; CDR3nt: TGTGCCTGGAGTAGTGTGAGGAGACTAGCGGGGGCGGGAGATACGCAGTATTTT
j_gene: TRBJ1-2; abundance: .; v_gene: TRBV5-8; d_gene: .; CDR3aa: CASSFRGSVYGYTF; CDR3nt: TGTGCCAGCAGCTTCAGGGGATCGGTCTATGGCTACACCTTC
j_gene: TRBJ1-3; abundance: few; v_gene: TRBV6-5; d_gene: .; CDR3aa: CASSYSNKVYGNTIYF; CDR3nt: TGTGCCAGCAGTTACTCGAATAAGGTTTATGGAAACACCATATATTTT
j_gene: TRBJ1-1; abundance: .; v_gene: TRBV29-1; d_gene: .; CDR3aa: CSVDGRGGVNTEAFF; CDR3nt: TGCAGCGTTGATGGGAGGGGTGGTGTGAACACTGAAGCTTTCTTT
j_gene: TRBJ1-3; abundance: many; v_gene: TRBV7-2; d_gene: .; CDR3aa: CASSLRDKFGNTIYF; CDR3nt: TGTGCCAGCAGCTTAAGGGACAAGTTCGGAAACACCATATATTTT
j_gene: TRBJ2-1; abundance: .; v_gene: TRBV24-1; d_gene: .; CDR3aa: CATSGGGGAYNEQFF; CDR3nt: TGTGCCACCTCCGGAGGAGGAGGGGCCTACAATGAGCAGTTCTTC
j_gene: TRBJ1-5; abundance: many; v_gene: TRBV5-1; d_gene: .; CDR3aa: CASSLSNPMVEPQHF; CDR3nt: TGCGCCAGCAGCTTGTCAAACCCAATGGTTGAGCCCCAGCATTTT
j_gene: TRBJ1-2; abundance: .; v_gene: TRBV6-5; d_gene: TRBD1; CDR3aa: CASSYSETGRPLRGYTF; CDR3nt: TGTGCCAGCAGTTACTCGGAGACAGGGAGGCCCTTGCGAGGCTACACCTTC
j_gene: TRBJ1-5; abundance: few; v_gene: TRBV12-3/TRBV12-4; d_gene: .; CDR3aa: CASSLAGIYQPQHF; CDR3nt: TGTGCCAGCAGTTTAGCGGGAATTTATCAGCCCCAGCATTTT
j_gene: TRBJ1-5; abundance: once; v_gene: TRBV18; d_gene: .; CDR3aa: CASSGQALNQPQHF; CDR3nt: TGTGCCAGCTCAGGGCAGGCCTTGAATCAGCCCCAGCATTTT
j_gene: TRBJ1-1; abundance: .; v_gene: TRBV6-2/TRBV6-3; d_gene: .; CDR3aa: CASSYSAGEGTEAFF; CDR3nt: TGTGCCAGCAGTTACTCGGCGGGAGAGGGCACTGAAGCTTTCTTT
j_gene: TRBJ1-2; abundance: many; v_gene: TRBV19; d_gene: TRBD1; CDR3aa: CASSARTGGSGYTF; CDR3nt: TGTGCCAGTAGTGCTCGGACAGGGGGCAGTGGCTACACCTTC
j_gene: TRBJ1-5; abundance: .; v_gene: TRBV5-6; d_gene: TRBD1; CDR3aa: CASSPRGRGQPQHF; CDR3nt: TGTGCCAGCAGCCCGAGGGGGCGCGGACAGCCCCAGCATTTT
j_gene: TRBJ1-2; abundance: many; v_gene: TRBV3-1; d_gene: .; CDR3aa: CASSRRGARFDGYTF; CDR3nt: TGTGCCAGCAGCCGAAGGGGGGCCCGGTTCGACGGCTACACCTTC
j_gene: TRBJ2-2; abundance: many; v_gene: TRBV29-1; d_gene: TRBD1; CDR3aa: CSVGQGGNTGELFF; CDR3nt: TGCAGCGTTGGACAGGGGGGTAACACCGGGGAGCTGTTTTTT